These 29 T cell receptor beta chains share one sample of origin, sequenced in a study of blood T cells in healthy people across ages. A sample-barcoded 5' primer and a J-beta primer mix were used in a second PCR of roughly 6 to 12 cycles. TCRdb re-derived calls from the 5' RACE reads in MiXCR, one entry per CDR3 protein. Here the sample spans more than 900,000 distinct CDR3 sequences, about 27% being singletons. The same data also went into a second study, on T cells of mothers and their children.

The sequencing input was blood. These receptors were collected from a woman between 35 and 50 years old in good health.

This clonotype showed up just a few times. V and J are TRBV27 and TRBJ2-5, with D unresolved. The CDR3 is made up of 14 amino acids. Trimming cost V 3 bases and J 11 bases, with 19 bases left between them. CDR1 is MNHEY, CDR2 SMNVEV, per germline (reference sequence). The CDR3 coding sequence is TGTGCCAGCAGTTTGGGCAGTCGATACAATGAGCAGTACTTC. Translating it yields CASSLGSRYNEQYF.

A few counts support this clonotype. The V call is TRBV29-1, the J call TRBJ2-5, with 9 bases aligning to TRBD1. Losses at the gene ends were 8 bases for V and 11 bases for J; bases not matched to a gene: 18. There are 14 residues in the CDR3. Germline assignment: CDR1 SQVTM and CDR2 ANQGSEA. The CDR3 loop reads CSFTGQGALCEQYF. The CDR3 DNA is TGCAGCTTTACGGGACAGGGTGCCCTTTGTGAGCAGTACTTC.

Regarding this clonotype: This may stem from a read error, because a much larger clone lies one nucleotide away. The rearrangement links TRBV7-2 to TRBJ2-5; 8 bases are a match to TRBD2. The CDR3 spans 20 residues. Trimming took 7 bases from V and 3 from J; bases not matched to a gene: 25. The germline CDR1 and CDR2 sequences are SGHTA and FQGNSA. CDR3 sequence reads: CASNPTPLGWVAGSKETQYF. The CDR3 nucleotides are TGTGCCAGCAACCCAACCCCCCTGGGGTGGGTAGCGGGGAGTAAAGAGACCCAGTACTTC.

A word on this clonotype: One end of the junction is discordant with germline, which a read error may explain. The chain couples TRBV4-2 to TRBJ2-6; D is unclear. The CDR3 length is 8 residues. Germline V gives CDR1 LGHNA, CDR2 YNFKEQ. CDR3 sequence reads: CAGSPSTF. CDR3 nucleotides: TGTGCCGGCAGCCCATCGACTTTC.

The sample holds many counts of this clonotype. The chain is built from TRBV29-1 and TRBJ2-1; maybe TRBD1 (6 bases). Per germline, CDR1 SQVTM and CDR2 ANQGSEA. V lost 7 bases to trimming and J lost 2 bases, with 12 bases between them. The CDR3 has 13 residues. Here the CDR3 DNA reads TGCAGCGGCAGGGGATTCACCTACAATGAGCAGTTCTTC. It codes for CSGRGFTYNEQFF.

This clonotype has only a few counts. This may arise from a read error, as a much more abundant clone is one base away. The CDR3 protein is CASSLAGQTNWRGYTF. DNA of the CDR3: TGTGCCAGCAGCCTCGCCGGGCAAACAAACTGGCGGGGCTACACCTTC. The chain joins TRBV5-6 to TRBJ1-2; D unclear. In germline, CDR1 is SGHDT, CDR2 YYEEEE. This CDR3 is 16 amino acids long. Trimming removed 4 bases from V and 8 bases from J, with 24 bases in between.

This clonotype was picked up a small number of times. V is TRBV28 and J is TRBJ1-2; D perhaps matches TRBD1 (5 bases). The CDR3 has 18 residues. Germline-derived CDR1 and CDR2 are MDHEN and SYDVKM. V was trimmed by 5 bases and J by 4 bases, leaving 26 bases between them. CDR3 nucleotides: TGTGCCAGCAGTAAATCACCCGGGCTTCGGGGGACTAGCTATGGCTACACCTTC. Translated: CASSKSPGLRGTSYGYTF.

Only a few counts were recorded for this clonotype. This chain uses TRBV7-2 with TRBJ1-2; D possibly corresponds to TRBD1 (6 bases). The CDR3 contains 12 residues. CDR1 is SGHTA and CDR2 is FQGNSA in the germline V gene. Trimming removed 5 bases from V and 8 bases from J, with 12 bases in between. CDR3 residues: CASSLRQEGYTF. CDR3 DNA: TGTGCCAGCAGCCTGAGACAGGAGGGCTACACCTTC.

This clonotype was seen ten or more times. J is TRBJ2-5 and V is TRBV28; 9 bases align to TRBD1. V was clipped by 5 bases and J by 4 bases; unmatched bases: 5. The CDR3 is 14 amino acids. Germline values: CDR1 MDHEN, CDR2 SYDVKM. The CDR3 bases are TGTGCCAGCAGTGGCTACAGGGGGCTAGAGACCCAGTACTTC. Its translation is CASSGYRGLETQYF.

The rearrangement joins TRBV5-1 to TRBJ2-7, with 8 bases aligning to TRBD1. Germline values: CDR1 SGHRS, CDR2 YFSETQ. This CDR3 contains 15 residues. V lost 4 bases to trimming and J lost 1 base; unmatched junction nucleotides: 7. CDR3 coding DNA: TGCGCCAGCAGCACCGGACAGGGATCTTCCTACGAGCAGTACTTC. It is translated as CASSTGQGSSYEQYF.

The V and J genes are TRBV3-1 and TRBJ1-4; tentative D call: TRBD1 (6 bases). Germline V lookup: CDR1 LGHDT, CDR2 YNNKEL (reference sequence). This CDR3 is 14 amino acids long. The V end lost 8 bases, the J end lost 8 bases, and 18 bases lay between the germline ends. The CDR3 DNA follows: TGTGCCAGCGGACTGGACAGCTTAGGAGAAAAACTGTTTTTT. It yields the protein CASGLDSLGEKLFF.

This clonotype has only a few counts. This may stem from a read error, because a much larger clone lies one nucleotide away. The chain joins TRBV20-1 to TRBJ1-4; D unresolved. This CDR3 has 13 amino acids. CDR1 is DFQATT and CDR2 is SNEGSKA in the germline V gene (reference sequence). In DNA form, the CDR3 reads TGCAGTGCTAGAGATGGCCCCGGGGAAAAACCGTTTTTT. As protein: CSARDGPGEKPFF.

This clonotype came up many times. V usage is TRBV4-3 and J usage is TRBJ1-2; a weak D match, TRBD1 (6 bases). Germline assignment: CDR1 LGHNA and CDR2 YSLEER. This CDR3 comprises 15 residues. Between the trimmed V and J ends, which lost 1 base and 7 bases, there was a span of 16 bases. CDR3 residues: CASSQVQWLGGGYTF. DNA for the CDR3: TGCGCCAGCAGCCAAGTGCAGTGGTTAGGGGGTGGCTACACCTTC.

The gene calls are TRBV18 and TRBJ2-1; the D gene is possibly TRBD2 (5 bases). This CDR3 has 11 amino acids. From germline, CDR1 is KGHSH and CDR2 LQKENI. Trimming left V 2 bases short and J 13 bases short, with 9 bases between. The CDR3 loop reads CASSPGRHQFF. CDR3 nucleotides: TGTGCCAGCTCACCAGGGAGACACCAGTTCTTC.

This clonotype was found many times. The chain is built from TRBV28 and TRBJ2-7; the match to TRBD2 covers 11 bases. Losses at the gene ends were 1 base for V and 4 bases for J; bases not matched to a gene: 3. Germline V gene data show CDR1 as MDHEN and CDR2 as SYDVKM. The CDR3 length is 15 residues. The CDR3 sequence is CASSLSTSGGYEQYF. CDR3 in DNA: TGTGCCAGCAGTTTATCAACTAGCGGGGGATACGAGCAGTACTTC.

A few counts support this clonotype. One junction end does not reproduce the germline sequence, and a read error may be involved. The chain couples TRBV28 to TRBJ2-7, with a tentative D call TRBD2 (7 bases). The germline V gene has CDR1 MDHEN and CDR2 SYDVKM. This CDR3 is 16 amino acids long. The CDR3 DNA reads as TGTGCCAGCAGTTTATGGGGGGGGCAGAGCTCCTACGAGCGGTACTTC. It is translated as CASSLWGGQSSYERYF.

This clonotype was picked up a small number of times. The V gene is TRBV6-6, the J gene TRBJ2-3; 7 nucleotides line up with TRBD1. The length of the CDR3 is 15 residues. V lost 5 bases, J lost 2 bases, and 7 bases stayed unmatched. Germline CDR1 reads MNHNY; CDR2 reads SVGAGI (reference sequence). The CDR3 sequence is CASSRQGFLTDTQYF. CDR3 bases: TGTGCCAGCAGTCGACAGGGATTCCTCACAGATACGCAGTATTTT.

About this clonotype itself: It may be a read error: a sequence one base away is much more abundant. The V and J genes are TRBV29-1 and TRBJ2-5; D call uncertain. The germline V gene encodes CDR1 SQVTM and CDR2 ANQGSEA. The V gene lost 4 bases and the J gene lost 4 bases, with 7 bases spanning the gap. This CDR3 region has 11 residues. The CDR3: CSVVAGETQYF. The CDR3 nucleotides read TGCAGCGTTGTGGCAGGAGAGACCCAGTACTTC.

The V call is TRBV12-3 or TRBV12-4, the J call TRBJ2-5; 7 positions match TRBD2. The length of the CDR3 is 16 residues. Losses at the gene ends were 1 base for V and 1 base for J; bases not matched to a gene: 6. CDR3 region: CASSLGSGRGQETQYF. The CDR3 bases are TGTGCCAGCAGTTTAGGGTCGGGGAGGGGCCAAGAGACCCAGTACTTC.

In this sample, this clonotype turned up many times. This chain uses TRBV20-1 with TRBJ2-5, with TRBD1 identical over 7 bases. J gave up 1 base and V 5 bases, and 7 bases lay outside the gene matches. CDR1 and CDR2 (germline): DFQATT, SNEGSKA (reference sequence). The CDR3 contains 14 residues. CDR3 amino acids: CSADFGQAQETQYF. The DNA for the CDR3 is TGCAGTGCTGATTTCGGACAGGCCCAAGAGACCCAGTACTTC.

Details on this clonotype: This may be a read error: a much more frequent sequence differs by one nucleotide. This chain connects TRBV9 to TRBJ1-5; maybe TRBD1 (5 bases). Germline CDR1 and CDR2: SGDLS and YYNGEE. This CDR3 is 13 amino acids long. The CDR3 DNA follows: TGTGCCTGCAGCGGCGGTGAAAGGGGCCCCCAGCATTTT. Protein product: CACSGGERGPQHF.

This clonotype was seen more than once but under ten times. The V gene is TRBV12-5, the J gene TRBJ1-6; 10 positions agree with TRBD1. Germline V gives CDR1 LGHNT, CDR2 FRNRAP. The length of the CDR3 is 14 residues. V trimming: 1 base; J trimming: 9 bases; junction bases outside the gene matches: 0. The CDR3 protein is CASGLGDRGSPLHF. DNA of the CDR3: TGTGCTAGTGGTTTGGGGGACAGGGGTTCACCCCTCCACTTT.

V usage is TRBV5-1 and J usage is TRBJ2-7; possible D gene TRBD2, 5 bases. The CDR3 consists of 13 residues. In germline, CDR1 is SGHRS, CDR2 YFSETQ. V was clipped by 0 bases and J by 4 bases, with 8 bases between them. The CDR3 bases are TGCGCCAGCAGCTTGGCCCGGGAATACGAGCAGTACTTC. Amino acids: CASSLAREYEQYF. The full variable domain, with the rest looked up from reference TRBV5-1 and TRBJ2-7, is KAGVTQTPRYLIKTRGQQVTLSCSPISGHRSVSWYQQTPGQGLQFLFEYFSETQRNKGNFPGRFSGRQFSNSRSEMNVSTLELGDSALYLCASSLAREYEQYFGPGTRLTVT.

The CDR3 region is CASRGGLAGGTDTQYF. The DNA for the CDR3 is TGTGCCAGCAGGGGGGGACTAGCGGGTGGCACAGATACGCAGTATTTT. The chain employs TRBV7-2 and TRBJ2-3, with 12 bases aligning to TRBD2. Trimming took 6 bases from V and 1 from J; bases not matched to a gene: 5. Germline V gives CDR1 SGHTA, CDR2 FQGNSA. The CDR3 is made up of 16 amino acids. Using reference TRBV7-2 and TRBJ2-3 for the parts outside the CDR3, the full variable domain is GAGVSQSPSNKVTEKGKDVELRCDPISGHTALYWYRQSLGQGLEFLIYFQGNSAPDKSGLPSDRFSAERTGGSVSTLTIQRTQQEDSAVYLCASRGGLAGGTDTQYFGPGTRLTVL.

The chain employs TRBV7-9 and TRBJ1-2; 9 positions agree with TRBD1. V lost 3 bases, J lost 5 bases, and 10 bases stayed unmatched. Germline V gene lookup returns CDR1 SEHNR and CDR2 FQNEAQ (reference sequence). The CDR3 covers 16 residues. The CDR3, as DNA: TGTGCCAGCAGCTTCGGGGAACAGGGGGCAGGATATGGCTACACCTTC. Translated: CASSFGEQGAGYGYTF.

This clonotype was detected only a few times. The rearrangement joins TRBV28 to TRBJ2-5; 10 nucleotides align to TRBD1. The germline V gene has CDR1 MDHEN and CDR2 SYDVKM. The CDR3 spans 15 residues. Unmatched junction bases numbered 10, after V lost 9 bases and J lost 3 bases. CDR3 region: CARTGGDLGKETQYF. The CDR3, as DNA: TGTGCCAGGACAGGGGGCGATTTGGGAAAAGAGACCCAGTACTTC.

CDR3 nucleotide sequence: TGTGCCAGCAGTTCTGGCGGAGCAGGGATCTATGGCTACACCTTC. Translation gives CASSSGGAGIYGYTF. J is TRBJ1-2 and V is TRBV27; TRBD1 is a possible D gene (5 bases). From germline, CDR1 is MNHEY and CDR2 SMNVEV (reference sequence). There are 15 residues in the CDR3. The germline V and J ends were trimmed by 4 bases and 4 bases, with 16 bases remaining between them.

This clonotype occurred a few times. As DNA, the CDR3 is TGTGCCAGCAGGCTATCTAGCGGGACTCACTACGAGCAGTACTTC. Its protein is CASRLSSGTHYEQYF. The chain joins TRBV3-1 to TRBJ2-7, with TRBD2 matching 9 bases. Germline loops: CDR1 LGHDT, CDR2 YNNKEL (reference sequence). The CDR3 has 15 residues. V dropped 6 bases and J dropped 3; count of bases not matched to a gene: 9.

In regard to this clonotype: The junction departs from germline at one end; a sequencing error may be responsible. V is TRBV7-9 and J is TRBJ2-4; D is unclear. The J call may be mistaken, given a closer DNA end match to TRBJ2-7. CDR1 SEHNR and CDR2 FQNEAQ come from the germline V gene (reference sequence). This CDR3 spans 11 amino acids. As DNA, the CDR3 is TGTGCCGGCAGTGTAGGCTACGAGCAGTACTTC. Translated, it gives CAGSVGYEQYF.